A single T cell receptor beta chain is shown here with its context. TCRdb's table, derived via immunoSEQ multiplex PCR, lists solely in-frame clones and lacks some. This sample has 38,000 or so clones, with nearly 90% found just once. Trimming took 10 bases from V and 6 from J; bases not matched to a gene: 12. Germline loops: CDR1 MGHDK, CDR2 SYGVNS. This CDR3 has 13 amino acids. This record comes from a study of T cell changes during pregnancy in multiple sclerosis. The input for sequencing was CD4+ T cells from peripheral blood mononuclear cells, taken in the second trimester of pregnancy. The chain carries TRBV25-1 and TRBJ2-7; 7 nucleotides agree with TRBD2. The source is a female donor with multiple sclerosis, enrolled in a pregnancy study. CDR3 coding DNA: TGTGCCACCCACTTCGGGGAGGGCGGCGAGCAGTACTTC. Amino acid sequence: CATHFGEGGEQYF.